The text below deals with one TCR beta chain. With V trimmed by 8 bases and J by 0 bases, 12 bases remained unmatched. The CDR3 length is 18 residues. Germline V gene data show CDR1 as ENHRY and CDR2 as SYGVKD. The entry originates in a study of blood T cells in healthy people across ages. Next came a second PCR, run for about 7 to 11 cycles, which used a sample-barcoded 5' primer along with a J-beta primer mix. From the 5' RACE reads, TCRdb called clonotypes with MiXCR, one entry per CDR3 protein. The sample consists of just under 550,000 distinct CDR3 sequences, more than 20% of them appearing once. A further study also used this sample, focusing on T cells of mothers and their children.

The source is a boy aged 5-17 years in good health. The sequenced sample consisted of blood. The chain employs TRBV10-3 and TRBJ2-7, with 14 bases fitting TRBD2. This CDR3 is CAIGPGLAGEGSSYEQYF. The CDR3 DNA reads as TGTGCCATCGGCCCGGGACTAGCGGGAGAGGGTAGCTCCTACGAGCAGTACTTC.